A selection of T cell receptor beta chains follows, all from one sample in a study of human thymus T cells. Only in-frame clones appear in the TCRdb table, and some are missing; sequencing was by immunoSEQ multiplex PCR. The sample comprises 70,000 to 75,000 clones, approximately 95% of which are singletons, and about 0.032% rests with the top ten. Sequenced sample: thymus tissue. Source of these receptors: a girl younger than two with a congenital heart defect but otherwise immunologically healthy. Each CDR3 is given with its conserved first and last residue. A D gene is named only where the DNA matches it firmly. Some rows mark clone size as missing; the rest say once, few, many or name a class of expanded clone.

TRBJ1-1 | TRBV7-9 | NA | NA | TGTGCCAGCAGCTTAGTGGTGAGGGGAACTGAAGCTTTCTTT | CASSLVVRGTEAFF
TRBJ1-3 | TRBV7-6 | NA | TRBD1 | TGTGCCAGCAGCTCGGACAGGGGGCCGGGAAACACCATATATTTT | CASSSDRGPGNTIYF
TRBJ1-2 | TRBV28 | NA | NA | TGTGCCTCGGGGGGTGAATATGGCTACACCTTC | CASGGEYGYTF
TRBJ2-3 | TRBV10-1 | NA | TRBD2 | TGCGCCAGCAGTGAGTCAGCGGGAAGAGGTACAGATACGCAGTATTTT | CASSESAGRGTDTQYF
TRBJ1-1 | TRBV2 | NA | NA | TGTGCCATCCCACCGCCAACAGGGCCGAAAACTGAAGCTTTCTTT | CAIPPPTGPKTEAFF
TRBJ1-1 | TRBV2 | once | NA | TGTGCCAGCACGCGAACTCAGTGGACGGCGAACACTGAAGCTTTCTTT | CASTRTQWTANTEAFF
TRBJ2-1 | TRBV4-2 | NA | TRBD1 | TGTGCCAGCAGCCTTCCCCTCCGGACAGGGTACAATGAGCAGTTCTTC | CASSLPLRTGYNEQFF
TRBJ1-6 | TRBV5-4 | NA | NA | TGTGCCAGCAGCTTGACGGGGGAACCCCAATTGAGGAATTCACCCCTCCACTTT | CASSLTGEPQLRNSPLHF
TRBJ2-2 | TRBV6-5 | NA | TRBD2 | TGTGCCAGCAGTTCCAGGGGACTAGGCGGGGAGCTGTTTTTT | CASSSRGLGGELFF
TRBJ2-1 | TRBV10-3 | NA | NA | TGTGCCATCAGTGAGCAGCGACCGAACAATGAGCAGTTCTTC | CAISEQRPNNEQFF
TRBJ2-3 | TRBV12-5 | once | NA | TGTGCTAGTGGTTTTCAGGGAGCCTCTAGCACAGATACGCAGTATTTT | CASGFQGASSTDTQYF
TRBJ1-4 | TRBV16 | NA | NA | TGTGCCAGCAGCCAATCCGGTTGGCGCGAAAAACTGTTTTTT | CASSQSGWREKLFF
TRBJ1-1 | TRBV6-6 | NA | TRBD1 | TGTGCCAGCAGTCACTACAGGGGCGCTGAAGCTTTCTTT | CASSHYRGAEAFF
TRBJ2-5 | TRBV18 | NA | NA | TGTGCCAGCTCACCCGAAGGGGAGACCCAGTACTTC | CASSPEGETQYF
TRBJ1-2 | TRBV11-1 | NA | NA | TGTGCCAGCAGCTTGGGGGAGAACTATGGCTACACCTTC | CASSLGENYGYTF
TRBJ1-5 | TRBV6-6 | NA | TRBD1 | TGTGCCAGCAGTTACGCAGACAGGGAAATCGATCAGCCCCAGCATTTT | CASSYADREIDQPQHF